What follows describes a single TCR beta chain. Assay: immunoSEQ multiplex PCR; the TCRdb copy retains only in-frame clones and omits some. The sample yields over a million clones, 95% to 99% seen once. The V gene's germline CDR1 is KGHSH and CDR2 LQKENI. This CDR3 has 16 amino acids. Trimming pared 2 bases from V and 0 bases from J, leaving 11 bases between. The data originate from a study of shared clonotypes between healthy human individuals. The source material was naive CD4+ T cells sorted from blood. Indicated subset: CD45RA+ positively selected. The sequence was collected from a man aged 30-40 years in good health. The J gene is TRBJ2-1, the V gene TRBV18; D ambiguous. The CDR3 coding sequence is TGTGCCAGCTCACCAATCGACCGGAGCTCCTACAATGAGCAGTTCTTC. It is translated as CASSPIDRSSYNEQFF.